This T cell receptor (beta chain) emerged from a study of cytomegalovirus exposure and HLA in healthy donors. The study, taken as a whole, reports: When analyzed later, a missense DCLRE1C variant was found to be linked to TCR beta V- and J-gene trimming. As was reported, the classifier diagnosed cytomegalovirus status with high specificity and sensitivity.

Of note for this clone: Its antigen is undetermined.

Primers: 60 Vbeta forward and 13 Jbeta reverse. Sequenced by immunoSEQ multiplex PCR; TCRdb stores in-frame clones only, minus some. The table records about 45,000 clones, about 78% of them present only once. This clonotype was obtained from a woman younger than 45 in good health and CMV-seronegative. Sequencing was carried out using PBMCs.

The chain's CDR3 is CATRGGPYNEQFF. In DNA form, the CDR3 reads TGTGCCACCCGGGGGGGGCCTTACAATGAGCAGTTCTTC. The chain combines TRBV10-3 with TRBJ2-1; 8 bases fit TRBD2. The CDR3 length is 13 residues. With V trimmed by 10 bases and J by 4 bases, 6 bases remained unmatched. Germline V gene data show CDR1 as ENHRY and CDR2 as SYGVKD.